This is a list of T cell receptor beta chains from one sample in a study of blood T cells in healthy people across ages. One entry per CDR3 protein results from TCRdb running MiXCR on the 5' RACE reads. The data contain 780,000 or so distinct CDR3 sequences, approximately 53% of them seen just once; the ten biggest clones take up roughly 40%. The sequenced sample consisted of blood. The receptor set was obtained from a man older than 75 in good health. Each CDR3 is given with its conserved first and last residue. D genes are given only for firm matches. For some rows the clone size is stated as once, few or many, or as a class when expanded; others skip it.

d_gene: .
j_gene: TRBJ2-1
v_gene: TRBV2
abundance: few
CDR3aa: CASTSRAGPPWDGNEQFF
CDR3nt: TGTGCCAGCACAAGCCGGGCAGGCCCACCCTGGGACGGTAATGAGCAGTTCTTC

d_gene: .
j_gene: TRBJ2-1
v_gene: TRBV7-2
abundance: .
CDR3aa: CASSVIIGSNEQFF
CDR3nt: TGTGCCAGCAGCGTTATCATAGGAAGCAATGAGCAGTTCTTC

d_gene: .
j_gene: TRBJ1-1
v_gene: TRBV11-2
abundance: .
CDR3aa: CASSLEEFTEAFF
CDR3nt: TGTGCCAGCAGCCTGGAGGAGTTCACTGAAGCTTTCTTT

d_gene: .
j_gene: TRBJ2-7
v_gene: TRBV12-3/TRBV12-4
abundance: once
CDR3aa: CASRTSGRGYEQYF
CDR3nt: TGTGCCAGCCGAACTTCCGGGAGAGGCTACGAGCAGTACTTC

d_gene: .
j_gene: TRBJ2-7
v_gene: TRBV5-1
abundance: few
CDR3aa: CASSFRGEQYF
CDR3nt: TGCGCCAGCAGTTTCAGGGGCGAGCAGTACTTC

d_gene: .
j_gene: TRBJ2-4
v_gene: TRBV6-1
abundance: .
CDR3aa: CASKATDGTTTKQYF
CDR3nt: TGTGCCAGCAAGGCCACGGACGGAACTACTACGAAACAGTACTTC

d_gene: .
j_gene: TRBJ2-3
v_gene: TRBV10-2
abundance: .
CDR3aa: CASSGSRSDRRYAYF
CDR3nt: TGCGCCAGCAGTGGGTCCCGTTCCGACCGCAGATACGCGTATTTT

d_gene: TRBD1
j_gene: TRBJ2-3
v_gene: TRBV6-6
abundance: once
CDR3aa: CASRPRTGGQRDTQYF
CDR3nt: TGTGCCAGCAGACCTAGGACAGGGGGCCAGCGAGATACGCAGTATTTT

d_gene: TRBD1
j_gene: TRBJ1-5
v_gene: TRBV10-3
abundance: .
CDR3aa: CAISEGRGHGNQPQHF
CDR3nt: TGTGCCATCAGTGAAGGCAGGGGGCACGGCAATCAGCCCCAGCATTTT

d_gene: TRBD2
j_gene: TRBJ2-7
v_gene: TRBV5-1
abundance: .
CDR3aa: CASSLIAGTYEQYF
CDR3nt: TGCGCCAGCAGCTTGATAGCGGGAACCTACGAGCAGTACTTC

d_gene: TRBD1
j_gene: TRBJ2-7
v_gene: TRBV20-1
abundance: few
CDR3aa: CSAREDRDYEQYF
CDR3nt: TGCAGTGCTAGAGAGGACAGGGACTACGAGCAGTACTTC

d_gene: .
j_gene: TRBJ1-6
v_gene: TRBV7-8
abundance: few
CDR3aa: CASSLSTQRGFYNSPLHF
CDR3nt: TGTGCCAGCAGCCTGTCGACGCAAAGGGGCTTCTATAATTCACCCCTCCACTTT

d_gene: .
j_gene: TRBJ2-3
v_gene: TRBV18
abundance: .
CDR3aa: CASSPTGGWTDTQYF
CDR3nt: TGTGCCAGCTCACCGACAGGAGGATGGACAGATACGCAGTATTTT

d_gene: TRBD1
j_gene: TRBJ1-1
v_gene: TRBV24-1
abundance: .
CDR3aa: CATRDRAEAFF
CDR3nt: TGTGCCACCAGGGACAGGGCTGAAGCTTTCTTT

d_gene: .
j_gene: TRBJ2-5
v_gene: TRBV4-2
abundance: .
CDR3aa: CASSQDPPSSRGETQYF
CDR3nt: TGTGCCAGCAGCCAAGATCCCCCCTCTTCAAGGGGAGAGACCCAGTACTTC

d_gene: .
j_gene: TRBJ2-4
v_gene: TRBV20-1
abundance: .
CDR3aa: CSAWKVGEQYF
CDR3nt: TGCAGTGCTTGGAAGGTGGGGGAGCAGTACTTC

d_gene: .
j_gene: TRBJ1-2
v_gene: TRBV6-2/TRBV6-3
abundance: .
CDR3aa: CASREQIYGYTF
CDR3nt: TGTGCCAGCAGGGAGCAGATCTATGGCTACACCTTC

d_gene: .
j_gene: TRBJ2-7
v_gene: TRBV7-2
abundance: many
CDR3aa: CASSLERDSEQYF
CDR3nt: TGTGCCAGCAGCTTAGAACGGGACTCCGAGCAGTACTTC

d_gene: TRBD2
j_gene: TRBJ2-3
v_gene: TRBV2
abundance: .
CDR3aa: CASKGGTFSTDTQYF
CDR3nt: TGTGCCAGCAAGGGAGGGACCTTCAGCACAGATACGCAGTATTTT

d_gene: .
j_gene: TRBJ2-5
v_gene: TRBV9
abundance: .
CDR3aa: CASSVGGGQRPQYF
CDR3nt: TGTGCCAGCAGCGTAGGGGGGGGACAGCGGCCCCAGTACTTC

d_gene: .
j_gene: TRBJ2-4
v_gene: TRBV20-1
abundance: .
CDR3aa: CSAPGQPSSKNIQYF
CDR3nt: TGCAGTGCCCCGGGACAACCATCTTCCAAAAACATTCAGTACTTC

d_gene: .
j_gene: TRBJ2-6
v_gene: TRBV6-6
abundance: .
CDR3aa: CASSLRVPSGANVLTF
CDR3nt: TGTGCCAGCAGTCTGAGAGTTCCCTCTGGGGCCAACGTCCTGACTTTC

d_gene: .
j_gene: TRBJ2-1
v_gene: TRBV5-1
abundance: few
CDR3aa: CASSWSGEEQFF
CDR3nt: TGCGCCAGCAGCTGGTCGGGTGAGGAGCAGTTCTTC

d_gene: .
j_gene: TRBJ2-7
v_gene: TRBV29-1
abundance: .
CDR3aa: CSVGRVVGSPGYEQYF
CDR3nt: TGCAGCGTTGGGAGGGTCGTCGGGAGCCCAGGATACGAGCAGTACTTC

d_gene: .
j_gene: TRBJ2-7
v_gene: TRBV9
abundance: few
CDR3aa: CASSQVAGPEGEQYF
CDR3nt: TGTGCCAGCAGCCAGGTGGCAGGCCCAGAGGGCGAGCAGTACTTC

d_gene: .
j_gene: TRBJ1-4
v_gene: TRBV5-5
abundance: .
CDR3aa: CASSLNGGSRDNEKLFF
CDR3nt: TGTGCCAGCAGCCTCAATGGGGGCTCTCGGGATAATGAAAAACTGTTTTTT

d_gene: .
j_gene: TRBJ2-1
v_gene: TRBV20-1
abundance: .
CDR3aa: CSAQRGEQFF
CDR3nt: TGCAGTGCCCAGAGGGGTGAGCAGTTCTTC

d_gene: TRBD1
j_gene: TRBJ1-2
v_gene: TRBV3-1
abundance: few
CDR3aa: CASSQPGQGVYGYTF
CDR3nt: TGTGCCAGCAGCCAACCTGGACAGGGGGTCTATGGCTACACCTTC

d_gene: TRBD2
j_gene: TRBJ2-1
v_gene: TRBV7-3
abundance: .
CDR3aa: CASSFYPGTSVNEQFF
CDR3nt: TGTGCCAGCAGCTTCTATCCCGGGACTAGCGTCAATGAGCAGTTCTTC

d_gene: TRBD1
j_gene: TRBJ2-4
v_gene: TRBV11-2
abundance: .
CDR3aa: CASSLEGQGTFPEQYF
CDR3nt: TGTGCCAGCAGCTTAGAAGGACAGGGGACCTTTCCTGAGCAGTACTTC

d_gene: .
j_gene: TRBJ2-3
v_gene: TRBV20-1
abundance: many
CDR3aa: CSAEVPRDHRYAYF
CDR3nt: TGCAGTGCCGAGGTACCTCGGGACCACAGATACGCGTATTTT

d_gene: TRBD2
j_gene: TRBJ2-3
v_gene: TRBV20-1
abundance: few
CDR3aa: CSAGIPGLAGEGTDTQYF
CDR3nt: TGCAGTGCGGGGATCCCGGGACTAGCGGGAGAGGGCACAGATACGCAGTATTTT

d_gene: TRBD1
j_gene: TRBJ1-2
v_gene: TRBV28
abundance: few
CDR3aa: CAITPTGTGGRNRYGYTF
CDR3nt: TGTGCCATCACACCCACCGGGACAGGGGGCAGGAACCGCTATGGCTACACCTTC

d_gene: TRBD1
j_gene: TRBJ2-5
v_gene: TRBV6-5
abundance: .
CDR3aa: CASSYWDRETQYF
CDR3nt: TGTGCCAGCAGTTACTGGGACAGAGAGACCCAGTACTTC

d_gene: TRBD2
j_gene: TRBJ2-1
v_gene: TRBV5-1
abundance: .
CDR3aa: CASSPVAGAGEQFF
CDR3nt: TGCGCCAGCAGCCCTGTAGCGGGAGCGGGTGAGCAGTTCTTC

d_gene: .
j_gene: TRBJ2-1
v_gene: TRBV10-3
abundance: .
CDR3aa: CAIGERALRGNEQFF
CDR3nt: TGTGCCATCGGGGAGCGGGCCCTAAGAGGCAATGAGCAGTTCTTC

d_gene: TRBD1
j_gene: TRBJ2-7
v_gene: TRBV6-1
abundance: .
CDR3aa: CASSRTGTGGWSEQYF
CDR3nt: TGTGCCAGCAGTAGGACCGGGACAGGGGGATGGTCCGAGCAGTACTTC

d_gene: .
j_gene: TRBJ2-1
v_gene: TRBV7-2
abundance: .
CDR3aa: CASSRDGGSGQFF
CDR3nt: TGTGCCAGCAGCCGAGACGGGGGCTCGGGGCAGTTCTTC

d_gene: .
j_gene: TRBJ1-1
v_gene: TRBV20-1
abundance: .
CDR3aa: CSASRVLGAPEAFF
CDR3nt: TGCAGTGCTAGCAGGGTGCTGGGGGCGCCTGAAGCTTTCTTT

d_gene: .
j_gene: TRBJ2-1
v_gene: TRBV24-1
abundance: .
CDR3aa: CATSDFAGLGEQFF
CDR3nt: TGTGCCACCAGTGATTTCGCAGGGCTAGGAGAGCAGTTCTTC

d_gene: .
j_gene: TRBJ1-2
v_gene: TRBV7-2
abundance: .
CDR3aa: CASSLVSQCGYTF
CDR3nt: TGTGCCAGCAGCTTAGTGTCGCAGTGTGGCTACACCTTC